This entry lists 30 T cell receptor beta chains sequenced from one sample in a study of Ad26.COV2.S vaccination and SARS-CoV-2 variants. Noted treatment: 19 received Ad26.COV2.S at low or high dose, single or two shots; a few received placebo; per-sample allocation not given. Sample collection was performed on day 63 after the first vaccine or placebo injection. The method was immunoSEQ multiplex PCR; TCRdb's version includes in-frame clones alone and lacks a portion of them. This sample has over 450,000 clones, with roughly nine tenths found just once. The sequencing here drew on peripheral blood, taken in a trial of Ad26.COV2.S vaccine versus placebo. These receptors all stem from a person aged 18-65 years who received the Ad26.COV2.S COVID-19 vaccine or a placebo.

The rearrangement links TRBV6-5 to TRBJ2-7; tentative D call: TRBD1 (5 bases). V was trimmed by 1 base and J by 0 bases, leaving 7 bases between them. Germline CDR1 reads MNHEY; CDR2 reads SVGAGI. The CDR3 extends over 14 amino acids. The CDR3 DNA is TGTGCCAGCAGTTACTATCAGGGCTCCTACGAGCAGTACTTC. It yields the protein CASSYYQGSYEQYF.

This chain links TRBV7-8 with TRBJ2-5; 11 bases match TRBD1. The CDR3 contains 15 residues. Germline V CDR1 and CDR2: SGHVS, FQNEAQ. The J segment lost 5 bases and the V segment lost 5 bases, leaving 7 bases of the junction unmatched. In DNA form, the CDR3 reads TGTGCCAGCAGCGGGGGGACAGGGGGTTGGGAGACCCAGTACTTC. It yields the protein CASSGGTGGWETQYF.

The CDR3 reads CASSSQKTGILGPQHF. The CDR3 coding sequence is TGTGCCAGCAGTTCCCAGAAGACGGGGATCTTAGGGCCCCAGCATTTT. V is TRBV6-5 and J is TRBJ1-5; D ambiguous. V was clipped by 4 bases and J by 9 bases, with 22 bases between them. Germline V gene lookup returns CDR1 MNHEY and CDR2 SVGAGI. The CDR3 sequence is 16 residues long.

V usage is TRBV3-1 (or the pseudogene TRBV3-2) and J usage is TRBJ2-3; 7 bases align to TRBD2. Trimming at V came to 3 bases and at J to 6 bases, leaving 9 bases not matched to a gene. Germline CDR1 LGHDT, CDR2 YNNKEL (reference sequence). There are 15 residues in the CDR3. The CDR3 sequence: CASSHSLAADDTQYF. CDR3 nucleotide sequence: TGTGCCAGCAGCCACTCGCTAGCGGCTGACGATACGCAGTATTTT.

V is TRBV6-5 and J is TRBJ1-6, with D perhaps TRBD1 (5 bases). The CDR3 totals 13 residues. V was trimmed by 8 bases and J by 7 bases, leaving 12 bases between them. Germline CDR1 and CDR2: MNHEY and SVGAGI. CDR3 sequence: CASQGDSNSPLHF. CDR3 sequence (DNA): TGTGCCAGCCAGGGCGACTCAAATTCACCCCTCCACTTT.

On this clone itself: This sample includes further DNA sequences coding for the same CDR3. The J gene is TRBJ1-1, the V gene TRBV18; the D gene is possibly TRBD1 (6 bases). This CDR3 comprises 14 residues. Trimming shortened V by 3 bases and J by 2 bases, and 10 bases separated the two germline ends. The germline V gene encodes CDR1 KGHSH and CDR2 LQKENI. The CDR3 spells CASSPRDTNTEAFF. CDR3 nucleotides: TGTGCCAGCTCACCCCGGGACACCAACACTGAAGCTTTCTTT.

The CDR3 DNA follows: TGTGCCAGCAGCCGGACTAGTGGGGCCGATACGCAGTATTTT. Amino acids: CASSRTSGADTQYF. This sequence joins TRBV9 and TRBJ2-3; 7 nucleotides align to TRBD2. Per germline, CDR1 SGDLS and CDR2 YYNGEE. The V segment lost 4 bases and the J segment 6 bases; nucleotides outside the gene matches: 8. CDR3 length equals 14 residues.

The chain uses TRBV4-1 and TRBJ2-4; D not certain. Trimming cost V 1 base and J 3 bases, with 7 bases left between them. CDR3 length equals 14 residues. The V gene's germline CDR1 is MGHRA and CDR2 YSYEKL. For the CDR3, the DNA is TGCGCCAGCAGCCAAGGTGGCAGCAAAAACATTCAGTACTTC. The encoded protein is CASSQGGSKNIQYF.

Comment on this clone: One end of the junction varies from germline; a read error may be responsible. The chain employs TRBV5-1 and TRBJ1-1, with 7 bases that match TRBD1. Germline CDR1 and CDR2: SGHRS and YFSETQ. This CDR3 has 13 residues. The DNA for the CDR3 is TGCGCCACCAGCCACAGGGGAAACACTGAAGCTTTCTTT. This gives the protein CATSHRGNTEAFF.

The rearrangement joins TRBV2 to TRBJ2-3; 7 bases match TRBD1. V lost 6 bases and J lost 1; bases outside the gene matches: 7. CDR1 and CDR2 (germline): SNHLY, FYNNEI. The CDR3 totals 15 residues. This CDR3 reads CASSSLGQGTDTQYF. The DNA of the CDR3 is TGTGCCAGCAGCTCCCTAGGACAGGGCACAGATACGCAGTATTTT.

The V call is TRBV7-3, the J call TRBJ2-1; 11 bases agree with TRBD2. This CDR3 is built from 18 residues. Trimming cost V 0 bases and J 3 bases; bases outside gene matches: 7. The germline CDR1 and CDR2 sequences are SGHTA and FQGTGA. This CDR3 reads CASSLTPQGLADYNEQFF. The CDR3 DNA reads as TGTGCCAGCAGCTTAACACCGCAGGGACTAGCGGACTACAATGAGCAGTTCTTC.

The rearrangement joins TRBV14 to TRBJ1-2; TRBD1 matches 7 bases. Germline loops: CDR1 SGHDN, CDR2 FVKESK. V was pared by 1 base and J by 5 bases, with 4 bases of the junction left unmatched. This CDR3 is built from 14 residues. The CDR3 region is CASSQAQGGYGYTF. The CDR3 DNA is TGTGCCAGCAGCCAAGCCCAGGGGGGATATGGCTACACCTTC.

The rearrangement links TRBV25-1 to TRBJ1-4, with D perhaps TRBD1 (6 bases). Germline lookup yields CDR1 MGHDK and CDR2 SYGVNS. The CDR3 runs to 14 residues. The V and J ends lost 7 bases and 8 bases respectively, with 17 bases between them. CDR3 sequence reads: CASKTTGGHEKLFF. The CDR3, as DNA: TGTGCCAGCAAGACGACAGGAGGCCACGAAAAACTGTTTTTT.

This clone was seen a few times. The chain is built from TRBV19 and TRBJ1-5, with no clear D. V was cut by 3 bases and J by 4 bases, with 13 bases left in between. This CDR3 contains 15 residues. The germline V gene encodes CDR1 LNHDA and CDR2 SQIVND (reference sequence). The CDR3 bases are TGTGCCAGTAGTATCTCCCATGGCCATAATCAGCCCCAGCATTTT. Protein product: CASSISHGHNQPQHF.

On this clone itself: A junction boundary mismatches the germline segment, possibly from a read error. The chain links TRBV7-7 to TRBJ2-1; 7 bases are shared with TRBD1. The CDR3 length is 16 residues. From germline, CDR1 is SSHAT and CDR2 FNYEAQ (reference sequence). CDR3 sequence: CASSPDRESSYNEQFF. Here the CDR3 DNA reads TGTGCTAGCAGCCCTGACAGGGAAAGCTCCTACAATGAGCAGTTCTTC. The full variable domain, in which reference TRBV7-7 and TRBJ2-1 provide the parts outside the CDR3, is GAGVSQSPRYKVTKRGQDVTLRCDPISSHATLYWYQQALGQGPEFLTYFNYEAQPDKSGLPSDRFSAERPEGSISTLTIQRTEQRDSAMYRCASSPDRESSYNEQFFGPGTRLTVL.

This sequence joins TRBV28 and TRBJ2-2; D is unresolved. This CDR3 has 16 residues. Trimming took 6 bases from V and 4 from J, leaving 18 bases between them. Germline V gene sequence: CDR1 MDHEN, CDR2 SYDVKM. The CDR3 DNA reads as TGTGCCAGCAGAAAGCAACCCCGATTACGCACCGGGGAGCTGTTTTTT. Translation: CASRKQPRLRTGELFF.

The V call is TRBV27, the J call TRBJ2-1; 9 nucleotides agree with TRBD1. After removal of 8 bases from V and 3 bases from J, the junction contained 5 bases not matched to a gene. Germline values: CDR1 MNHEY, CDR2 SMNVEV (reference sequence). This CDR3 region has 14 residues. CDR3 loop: CASSRDRVYNEQFF. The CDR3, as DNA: TGTGCCAGCTCTCGGGACAGGGTCTACAATGAGCAGTTCTTC.

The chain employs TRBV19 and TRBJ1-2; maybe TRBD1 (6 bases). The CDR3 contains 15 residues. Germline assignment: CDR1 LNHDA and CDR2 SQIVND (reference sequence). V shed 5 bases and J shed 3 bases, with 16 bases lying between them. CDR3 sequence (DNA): TGTGCCAGTAGTCAAGGCGGGGCAGGGGACTATGGCTACACCTTC. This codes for CASSQGGAGDYGYTF.

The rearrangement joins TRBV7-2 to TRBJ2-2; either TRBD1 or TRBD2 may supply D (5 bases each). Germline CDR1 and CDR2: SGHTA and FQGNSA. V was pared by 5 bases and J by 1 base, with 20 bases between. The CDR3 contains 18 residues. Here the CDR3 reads CASSLRRGPPMNTGELFF. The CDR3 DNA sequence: TGTGCCAGCAGCCTACGTCGGGGACCTCCTATGAACACCGGGGAGCTGTTTTTT. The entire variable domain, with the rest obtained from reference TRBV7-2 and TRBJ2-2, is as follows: GAGVSQSPSNKVTEKGKDVELRCDPISGHTALYWYRQSLGQGLEFLIYFQGNSAPDKSGLPSDRFSAERTGGSVSTLTIQRTQQEDSAVYLCASSLRRGPPMNTGELFFGEGSRLTVL.

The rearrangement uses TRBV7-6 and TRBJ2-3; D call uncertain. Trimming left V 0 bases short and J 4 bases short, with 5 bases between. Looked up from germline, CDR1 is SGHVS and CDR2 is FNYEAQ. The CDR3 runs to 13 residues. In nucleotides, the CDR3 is TGTGCCAGCAGCTTAGCCACCGCAGATACGCAGTATTTT. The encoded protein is CASSLATADTQYF.

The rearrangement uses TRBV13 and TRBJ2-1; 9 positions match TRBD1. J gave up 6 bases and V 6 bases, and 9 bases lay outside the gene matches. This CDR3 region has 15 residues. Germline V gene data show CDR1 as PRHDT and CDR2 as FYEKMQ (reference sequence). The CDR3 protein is CASRPAGQGSNEQFF. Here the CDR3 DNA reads TGTGCCAGCAGACCCGCGGGACAGGGAAGCAATGAGCAGTTCTTC.

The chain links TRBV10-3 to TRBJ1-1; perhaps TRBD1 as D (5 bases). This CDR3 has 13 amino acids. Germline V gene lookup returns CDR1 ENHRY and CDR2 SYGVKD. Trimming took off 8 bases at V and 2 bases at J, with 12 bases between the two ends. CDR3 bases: TGTGCCATCCGGGGGACTGAAAACACTGAAGCTTTCTTT. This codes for CAIRGTENTEAFF.

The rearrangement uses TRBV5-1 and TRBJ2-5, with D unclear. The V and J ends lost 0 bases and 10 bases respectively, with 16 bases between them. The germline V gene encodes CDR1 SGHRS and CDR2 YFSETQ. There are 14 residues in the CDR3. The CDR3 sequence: CASSLEGIHVGQYF. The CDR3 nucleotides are TGCGCCAGCAGCTTGGAGGGTATCCACGTCGGCCAGTACTTC.

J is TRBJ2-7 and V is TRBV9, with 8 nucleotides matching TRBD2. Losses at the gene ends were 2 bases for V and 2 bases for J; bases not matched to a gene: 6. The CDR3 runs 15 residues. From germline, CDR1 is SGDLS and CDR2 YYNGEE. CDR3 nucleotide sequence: TGTGCCAGCAGCGTCTCGGGAGGGCCTGCCTACGAGCAGTACTTC. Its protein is CASSVSGGPAYEQYF.

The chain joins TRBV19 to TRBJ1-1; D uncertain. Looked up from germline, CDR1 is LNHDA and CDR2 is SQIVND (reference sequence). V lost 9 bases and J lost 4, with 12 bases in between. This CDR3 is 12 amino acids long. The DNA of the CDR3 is TGTGCCAGCAGAGCCGGAGGCACTGAAGCTTTCTTT. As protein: CASRAGGTEAFF.

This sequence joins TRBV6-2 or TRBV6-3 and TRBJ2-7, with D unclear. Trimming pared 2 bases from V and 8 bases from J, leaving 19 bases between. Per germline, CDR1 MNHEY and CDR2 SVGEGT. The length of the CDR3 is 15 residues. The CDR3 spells CASSYNGFPSTQQYF. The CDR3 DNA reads TGTGCCAGCAGTTACAATGGGTTCCCCTCTACTCAGCAGTACTTC.

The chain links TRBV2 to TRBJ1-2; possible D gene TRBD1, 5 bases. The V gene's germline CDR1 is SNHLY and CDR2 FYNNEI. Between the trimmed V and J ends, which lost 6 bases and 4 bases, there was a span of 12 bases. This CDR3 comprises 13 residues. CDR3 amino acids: CASRQQDGYGYTF. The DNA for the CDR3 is TGTGCCAGCAGGCAACAGGATGGCTATGGCTACACCTTC.

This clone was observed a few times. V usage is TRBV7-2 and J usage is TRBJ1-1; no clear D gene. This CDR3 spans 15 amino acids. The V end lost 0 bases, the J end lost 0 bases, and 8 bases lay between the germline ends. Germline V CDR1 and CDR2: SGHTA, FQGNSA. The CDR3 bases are TGTGCCAGCAGCTTAGCGGCGGGCTTGAACACTGAAGCTTTCTTT. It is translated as CASSLAAGLNTEAFF.

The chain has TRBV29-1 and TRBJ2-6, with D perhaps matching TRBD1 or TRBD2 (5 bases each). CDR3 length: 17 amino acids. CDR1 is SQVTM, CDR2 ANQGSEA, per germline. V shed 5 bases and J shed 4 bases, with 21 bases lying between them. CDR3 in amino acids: CSVTMTGADRGANVLTF. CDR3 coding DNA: TGCAGCGTTACCATGACCGGGGCGGATCGAGGGGCCAACGTCCTGACTTTC.

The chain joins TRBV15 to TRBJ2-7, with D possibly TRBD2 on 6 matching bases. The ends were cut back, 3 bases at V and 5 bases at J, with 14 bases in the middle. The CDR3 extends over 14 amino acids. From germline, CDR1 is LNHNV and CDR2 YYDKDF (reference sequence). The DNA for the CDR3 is TGTGCCACCAGCAGCCTGGGGGGTCTCCACGAGCAGTACTTC. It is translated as CATSSLGGLHEQYF.